What follows are 11 T cell receptor beta chains derived from one specimen sequenced in a study of blood T cell repertoires in COVID-19. TCRdb's table, derived via immunoSEQ multiplex PCR, lists solely in-frame clones and lacks some. This sample carries roughly 210,000 clones, about 87% of them seen once, and the ten largest clones take about 1.7%. The source material was peripheral blood. These TCRs come from a man aged 65 to 79 with acute or convalescent COVID-19.

J is TRBJ1-2 and V is TRBV28; no reliable D call. The CDR3 is 12 residues long. Germline V CDR1 and CDR2: MDHEN, SYDVKM. The V end was cut by 3 bases, the J end by 2 bases, with 4 bases between. In DNA, the CDR3 is TGTGCCAGCAGTTTTTTAAACTATGGCTACACCTTC. This codes for CASSFLNYGYTF.

The J gene is TRBJ2-3, the V gene TRBV19, with 7 bases that match TRBD1. This CDR3 is 12 amino acids long. Germline V lookup: CDR1 LNHDA, CDR2 SQIVND (reference sequence). J was trimmed by 3 bases and V by 10 bases; bases with no gene match: 4. The CDR3 here is CATRQGTDTQYF. CDR3 nucleotide sequence: TGTGCCACCAGACAGGGAACAGATACGCAGTATTTT.

V gene TRBV24-1 combines with J gene TRBJ2-1, with a weak D call TRBD2 (5 bases). CDR3 length: 12 amino acids. The V end lost 4 bases, the J end lost 13 bases, and 13 bases lay between the germline ends. Germline values: CDR1 KGHDR, CDR2 SFDVKD. This chain's CDR3 is CATSEWGAPQFF. DNA for the CDR3: TGTGCCACCAGTGAATGGGGAGCCCCACAGTTCTTC.

V and J are TRBV5-3 and TRBJ1-1; 7 bases map to TRBD1. TRBV5-3 is recorded as an ORF, its role being uncertain. The J segment lost 4 bases and the V segment lost 5 bases, leaving 8 bases of the junction unmatched. CDR3 size: 14 residues. This chain's CDR3 is CARRKQGRITEAFF. The DNA for the CDR3 is TGTGCCAGAAGAAAACAGGGGAGGATCACTGAAGCTTTCTTT.

DNA for the CDR3: TGTGCCAGTAGTATGAGGGCGTCTCGTCTCACCAAAAACATTCAGTACTTC. Protein sequence: CASSMRASRLTKNIQYF. The gene calls are TRBV19 and TRBJ2-4; D is possibly TRBD2 (5 bases). CDR1 LNHDA and CDR2 SQIVND come from the germline V gene (reference sequence). The CDR3 extends over 17 amino acids. V lost 3 bases, J lost 2 bases, and 17 bases lay in between.

This sequence joins TRBV18 and TRBJ2-5; D may be TRBD2 (5 bases). Trimming left V 3 bases short and J 2 bases short, with 10 bases between. CDR1 and CDR2 from the germline V gene are KGHSH and LQKENI. This CDR3 region has 14 residues. CDR3 sequence (DNA): TGTGCCAGCTCACCGCTACTAGGACAAGAGACCCAGTACTTC. Amino acids: CASSPLLGQETQYF.

This chain connects TRBV6-2 or TRBV6-3 to TRBJ2-7; weak D call: TRBD1 (6 bases). This CDR3 region has 13 residues. V was pared by 4 bases and J by 1 base, with 8 bases between. Germline V gene sequence: CDR1 MNHEY, CDR2 SVGEGT. The CDR3 protein is CASSSQGSYEQYF. The CDR3 bases are TGTGCCAGCAGTTCACAGGGATCCTACGAGCAGTACTTC.

J is TRBJ2-1 and V is TRBV9; 9 positions match TRBD2. The CDR3 totals 18 residues. Unmatched junction bases numbered 7, after V lost 0 bases and J lost 0 bases. From germline, CDR1 is SGDLS and CDR2 YYNGEE. CDR3 bases: TGTGCCAGCAGCGTAGCCCTAGCGGGGTTCTCCTCCTACAATGAGCAGTTCTTC. Its protein product is CASSVALAGFSSYNEQFF.

For this clone: Mismatch with germline at one junction end may stem from a read error. The J gene is TRBJ2-7, the V gene TRBV7-6; D is possibly TRBD1 (6 bases). CDR3 length: 12 residues. Germline V gene sequence: CDR1 SGHVS, CDR2 FNYEAQ. DNA for the CDR3: TGTGCCAGCAGCGACCGGGACAAGGAGAAGTCCTTC. Its protein is CASSDRDKEKSF.

The rearrangement uses TRBV7-9 and TRBJ2-5; D not certain. The CDR3 length is 13 residues. Germline CDR1 and CDR2: SEHNR and FQNEAQ (reference sequence). V was shortened by 0 bases and J by 5 bases, with 7 bases between the two germline ends. The DNA of the CDR3 is TGTGCCAGCAGCTTAGCGGCCTCGGAGACCCAGTACTTC. Translating gives CASSLAASETQYF.

The gene calls are TRBV12-3 or TRBV12-4 and TRBJ2-3, with D possibly being TRBD2 (7 bases). Trimming cost V 7 bases and J 8 bases, with 16 bases left between them. There are 13 residues in the CDR3. CDR3 coding DNA: TGTGCCAGCAAACCGGAGGGGGGGGGTACGCAGTATTTT. Its protein product is CASKPEGGGTQYF.